Below are 26 T cell receptor beta chains sequenced from a single sample in a study of radiotherapy plus CTLA-4 blockade in lung cancer. The table came from immunoSEQ multiplex PCR; TCRdb's copy has only in-frame clones and leaves some out. The sample includes over 100,000 clones, 90% of them seen just once. The specimen was peripheral blood, collected from a patient treated with radiotherapy plus ipilimumab. These receptors were taken from a human donor with non-small cell lung cancer that progressed on radiotherapy plus ipilimumab.

The gene calls are TRBV2 and TRBJ1-4; D gene ambiguous. V was cut by 1 base and J by 5 bases, with 11 bases left in between. This CDR3 contains 15 residues. Germline assignment: CDR1 SNHLY and CDR2 FYNNEI. Here the CDR3 DNA reads TGTGCCAGCAGTGAAGGTTTTACAGCAAATGAAAAACTGTTTTTT. Its translation: CASSEGFTANEKLFF.

The V and J genes are TRBV7-9 and TRBJ2-7; 9 positions match TRBD1. Trimming at V came to 4 bases and at J to 2 bases, leaving 9 bases not matched to a gene. The length of the CDR3 is 16 residues. Germline CDR1 reads SEHNR; CDR2 reads FQNEAQ (reference sequence). The CDR3 region is CASSSLPGTGPYEQYF. DNA of the CDR3: TGTGCCAGCAGCTCCCTCCCGGGGACAGGGCCCTACGAGCAGTACTTC.

The chain recombines TRBV27 with TRBJ2-1, with D hard to call. The CDR3 length is 15 residues. Trimming took off 6 bases at V and 0 bases at J, with 12 bases between the two ends. Germline CDR1 is MNHEY and CDR2 is SMNVEV (reference sequence). The CDR3 is CASSTPSSSYNEQFF. The CDR3 DNA reads as TGTGCCAGCAGCACCCCTTCGAGCTCCTACAATGAGCAGTTCTTC.

This chain links TRBV6-5 with TRBJ2-7; D ambiguous. The CDR3 length is 11 residues. V dropped 0 bases and J dropped 9 bases, with 6 bases sitting between them. Germline loops: CDR1 MNHEY, CDR2 SVGAGI. The chain's CDR3 is CASSYSGVQYF. CDR3 coding DNA: TGTGCCAGCAGTTACTCGGGTGTGCAGTACTTC.

This chain links TRBV7-8 with TRBJ2-3, with TRBD2 identical over 8 bases. CDR1 is SGHVS and CDR2 is FQNEAQ in the germline V gene. V dropped 5 bases and J dropped 3; count of bases not matched to a gene: 7. CDR3 length: 15 residues. CDR3 sequence (DNA): TGTGCCAGCAGCGAAGGACTAGCCGTAACAGATACGCAGTATTTT. This codes for CASSEGLAVTDTQYF.

This clone was counted a few times. CDR3 DNA sequence: TGTGCCTGGAACAGGGAAGGACATGGCTACACCTTC. Amino acid sequence: CAWNREGHGYTF. V is TRBV30 and J is TRBJ1-2, with D maybe TRBD1 (6 bases). The CDR3 loop spans 12 amino acids. V was clipped by 4 bases and J by 6 bases, with 12 bases between them. Germline CDR1 is GTSNPN and CDR2 is SVGIG (reference sequence).

V and J are TRBV4-2 and TRBJ2-1, with TRBD2 matching 14 bases. CDR1 is LGHNA and CDR2 is YNFKEQ in the germline V gene. The trim removed 3 bases at V and 7 bases at J, leaving 5 bases unmatched. The CDR3 covers 16 residues. CDR3 loop: CASSHGTSGSYNEQFF. CDR3 nucleotide sequence: TGTGCCAGCAGCCACGGGACTAGCGGGAGTTATAATGAGCAGTTCTTC.

The genes are TRBV29-1 and TRBJ2-7, with 8 bases fitting TRBD2. The CDR3 extends over 13 amino acids. Germline CDR1 SQVTM, CDR2 ANQGSEA. With 2 bases clipped from V and 2 bases from J, the junction kept 2 bases outside the gene matches. The CDR3: CSVELAGTYEQYF. CDR3 bases: TGCAGCGTTGAACTAGCGGGTACCTACGAGCAGTACTTC.

The chain has TRBV6-6 and TRBJ1-3, with 7 positions matching TRBD1. The CDR3 loop spans 14 amino acids. The V gene end was trimmed by 6 bases and the J gene end by 5 bases; junction bases not matched to a gene: 7. The germline CDR1 and CDR2 sequences are MNHNY and SVGAGI (reference sequence). CDR3 sequence (DNA): TGTGCCAGCAGCCCAGGGGGAATTCGAAACACCATATATTTT. It translates to CASSPGGIRNTIYF.

This clone was seen a few times. The CDR3: CASSWRGASGNTIYF. CDR3 nucleotide sequence: TGTGCCAGCAGTTGGAGGGGTGCGTCTGGAAACACCATATATTTT. The chain recombines TRBV27 with TRBJ1-3; D is possibly TRBD1 (5 bases). This CDR3 has 15 residues. V gave up 4 bases and J gave up 1 base, with 11 bases separating them. Germline V gene lookup returns CDR1 MNHEY and CDR2 SMNVEV (reference sequence).

V usage is TRBV5-1 and J usage is TRBJ1-4, with 10 positions matching TRBD1. Germline V lookup: CDR1 SGHRS, CDR2 YFSETQ. V shed 3 bases, J shed 6 bases, and the junction held 17 bases outside the gene matches. The CDR3 extends over 19 amino acids. This chain's CDR3 is CASSYRGGQGTPEYEKLFF. DNA of the CDR3: TGCGCCAGCAGCTATAGGGGGGGACAGGGGACCCCGGAGTATGAAAAACTGTTTTTT.

The rearrangement uses TRBV6-1 and TRBJ1-2, with D perhaps matching TRBD1 (6 bases). Germline CDR1 MNHNS, CDR2 SASEGT. The CDR3 sequence is 13 residues long. V shed 6 bases and J shed 8 bases, with 16 bases lying between them. The CDR3 spells CASRTGILRGYTF. In DNA, the CDR3 is TGTGCCAGCAGAACAGGGATTCTGCGGGGCTACACCTTC.

This chain connects TRBV19 to TRBJ1-2, with D possibly matching TRBD1 (6 bases). This CDR3 contains 15 residues. V was cut by 3 bases and J by 6 bases, with 17 bases left in between. The germline V gene has CDR1 LNHDA and CDR2 SQIVND (reference sequence). The CDR3 sequence: CASSILAGTLDGYTF. CDR3 DNA sequence: TGTGCCAGTAGTATTTTAGCTGGGACATTGGATGGCTACACCTTC.

The chain combines TRBV6-1 with TRBJ1-4; D possibly corresponds to TRBD1 (6 bases). Germline V lookup: CDR1 MNHNS, CDR2 SASEGT. With 5 bases removed from V and 7 bases from J, the gap between germline ends came to 17 bases. The CDR3 is 15 amino acids. The CDR3 DNA sequence: TGTGCCAGCAGTACACAGGGCGCGGTACGTGAAAAACTGTTTTTT. Amino acids: CASSTQGAVREKLFF.

The chain couples TRBV6-6 to TRBJ2-2, with a weak D call TRBD1 (5 bases). Trimming removed 6 bases at V and 4 bases at J, with 12 bases between. This CDR3 region has 14 residues. From germline, CDR1 is MNHNY and CDR2 SVGAGI (reference sequence). In DNA, the CDR3 is TGTGCCAGCAGCACAACAGGTCCCACCGGGGAGCTGTTTTTT. Protein: CASSTTGPTGELFF.

CDR3 loop: CASIVGTAGNIQYF. Here the CDR3 DNA reads TGTGCCAGCATCGTGGGGACAGCAGGAAACATTCAGTACTTC. V and J are TRBV6-1 and TRBJ2-4, with 7 bases identical to TRBD1. Germline CDR1 and CDR2: MNHNS and SASEGT. Trimming removed 7 bases from V and 6 bases from J; junction bases left unmatched: 9. This CDR3 has 14 amino acids.

V gene TRBV5-1 combines with J gene TRBJ2-5; maybe TRBD1 (6 bases). The germline V gene encodes CDR1 SGHRS and CDR2 YFSETQ. The CDR3 has 15 amino acids. With 3 bases removed from V and 3 bases from J, the gap between germline ends came to 15 bases. As DNA, the CDR3 is TGCGCCAGCAGCTATGGACAGCGAGTGGAAGAGACCCAGTACTTC. Protein product: CASSYGQRVEETQYF.

The genes are TRBV5-1 and TRBJ1-2; a possible D gene is TRBD1 (6 bases). There are 15 residues in the CDR3. V dropped 5 bases and J dropped 2 bases, with 16 bases sitting between them. Germline CDR1 SGHRS, CDR2 YFSETQ. The CDR3 is CASRRGTVYNYGYTF. The CDR3 nucleotides read TGCGCCAGCAGGAGGGGGACGGTCTACAACTATGGCTACACCTTC.

The chain couples TRBV6-1 to TRBJ1-2; 8 bases map to TRBD1. CDR3 length equals 13 residues. Germline assignment: CDR1 MNHNS and CDR2 SASEGT. V dropped 7 bases and J dropped 2; count of bases not matched to a gene: 3. CDR3 DNA sequence: TGTGCCAGCACGGGACAGGCCAACTATGGCTACACCTTC. It encodes CASTGQANYGYTF.

This chain connects TRBV19 to TRBJ1-5; 8 nucleotides match TRBD1. The germline V gene encodes CDR1 LNHDA and CDR2 SQIVND (reference sequence). Trimming at V came to 4 bases and at J to 1 base, leaving 3 bases not matched to a gene. The CDR3 extends over 15 amino acids. Written as DNA, the CDR3 is TGTGCCAGTAGTAGGGACAGGACAAGCAATCAGCCCCAGCATTTT. Encoded protein: CASSRDRTSNQPQHF.

The gene calls are TRBV11-3 and TRBJ2-1; D remains unclear. Germline CDR1 and CDR2: SGHNT and YENEEA. CDR3 length equals 14 residues. V was shortened by 1 base and J by 5 bases, with 9 bases between the two germline ends. CDR3 region: CASSLGGINNEQFF. The DNA for the CDR3 is TGTGCCAGCAGCTTAGGTGGAATTAACAATGAGCAGTTCTTC.

The J gene is TRBJ2-5, the V gene TRBV7-9; 10 nucleotides align to TRBD2. This CDR3 comprises 15 residues. The V and J ends lost 6 bases and 1 base, in that order; junction bases with no gene match: 5. The germline gives CDR1 SEHNR, CDR2 FQNEAQ (reference sequence). The CDR3 reads CASSTGLAVQETQYF. As DNA, the CDR3 is TGTGCCAGCAGTACCGGACTAGCGGTCCAAGAGACCCAGTACTTC.

This clone has only one observation. This chain connects TRBV19 to TRBJ2-1, with TRBD2 as a possible D gene (5 bases). Germline V gene data show CDR1 as LNHDA and CDR2 as SQIVND (reference sequence). V lost 9 bases and J lost 7, with 22 bases in between. This CDR3 is 15 amino acids long. The CDR3 reads CASKIRALRENEQFF. As DNA, the CDR3 is TGTGCCAGCAAGATAAGGGCTCTTCGGGAAAATGAGCAGTTCTTC. Full variable domain (missing parts from reference TRBV19 and TRBJ2-1): DGGITQSPKYLFRKEGQNVTLSCEQNLNHDAMYWYRQDPGQGLRLIYYSQIVNDFQKGDIAEGYSVSREKKESFPLTVTSAQKNPTAFYLCASKIRALRENEQFFGPGTRLTVL.

V usage is TRBV5-4 and J usage is TRBJ2-5; D might be TRBD2 (5 bases). The CDR3 covers 19 residues. CDR1 is SGHNT, CDR2 YYREEE, per germline (reference sequence). Trimming cost V 0 bases and J 2 bases, with 23 bases left between them. The CDR3 DNA reads TGTGCCAGCAGCTTGGAGGGTTCGGCGGGCCTCTCCCCACAAGAGACCCAGTACTTC. Amino acids: CASSLEGSAGLSPQETQYF.

The gene calls are TRBV5-4 and TRBJ1-4; D unclear. The CDR3 spans 14 residues. Germline V gene lookup returns CDR1 SGHNT and CDR2 YYREEE (reference sequence). V shed 4 bases and J shed 9 bases, with 16 bases lying between them. CDR3 bases: TGTGCCAGCAGCCTGCCGGGAGTGGGGAAAAAACTGTTTTTT. Residues: CASSLPGVGKKLFF.

The V call is TRBV5-4, the J call TRBJ1-2; TRBD1 matches 8 bases. Per the germline V gene, CDR1 is SGHNT and CDR2 is YYREEE (reference sequence). The CDR3 is made up of 13 amino acids. With V trimmed by 5 bases and J by 7 bases, 7 bases remained unmatched. The CDR3 loop is CASSRTGYAGYTF. As DNA, the CDR3 is TGTGCCAGCAGTCGGACAGGGTACGCTGGCTACACCTTC.